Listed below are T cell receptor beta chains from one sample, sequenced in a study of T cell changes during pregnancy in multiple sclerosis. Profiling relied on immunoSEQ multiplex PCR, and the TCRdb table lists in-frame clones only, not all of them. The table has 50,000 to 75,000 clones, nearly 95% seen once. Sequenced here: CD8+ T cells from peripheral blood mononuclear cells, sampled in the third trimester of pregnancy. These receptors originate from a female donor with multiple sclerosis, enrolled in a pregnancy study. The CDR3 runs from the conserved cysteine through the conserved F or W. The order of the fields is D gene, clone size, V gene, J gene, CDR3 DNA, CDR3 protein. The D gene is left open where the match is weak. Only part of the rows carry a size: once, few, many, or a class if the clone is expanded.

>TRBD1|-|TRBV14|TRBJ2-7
TGTGCCAGCAGCCGGACAGGCTGGGGCAGACCCGCAACTATGTACGAGCAGTACTTC
CASSRTGWGRPATMYEQYF
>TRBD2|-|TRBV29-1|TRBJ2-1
TGCAGCGTGGGGGGACTAGCGGGAGGCACGCTCTTC
CSVGGLAGGTLF
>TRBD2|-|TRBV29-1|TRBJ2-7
TGCAGCGTGGAGGGACTAGCGGGCGGCTACGAGCAGTACTTC
CSVEGLAGGYEQYF
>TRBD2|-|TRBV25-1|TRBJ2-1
TGTGCCAGCAGTGTTGGAGCGGGGGCTGACAATGAGCAGTTCTTC
CASSVGAGADNEQFF
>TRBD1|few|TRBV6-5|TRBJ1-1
TGTGCCAGCAACCCGACAGGGATGAACACTGAAGCTTTCTTT
CASNPTGMNTEAFF
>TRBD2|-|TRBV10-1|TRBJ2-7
TGCGCCAGCAGTCCTCCTCTAGCGGGAGGCTCCTACGAGCAGTACTTC
CASSPPLAGGSYEQYF
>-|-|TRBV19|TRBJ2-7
TGTGCCAGTAGTATGGGAGAATCCAACGAGCAGTACTTC
CASSMGESNEQYF
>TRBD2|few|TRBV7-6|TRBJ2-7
TGTGCCAGCAGCTTGGGACTAGCGGGAATCTACGAGCAGTACTTC
CASSLGLAGIYEQYF
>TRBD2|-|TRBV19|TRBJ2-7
TGTGCCAGTAGTTACAGCGGGAGTCTCTACGAGCAGTACTTC
CASSYSGSLYEQYF
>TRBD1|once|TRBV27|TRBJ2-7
TGTGCCAGCAGCCCAACAGGGGGCGAGCAGTACTTC
CASSPTGGEQYF
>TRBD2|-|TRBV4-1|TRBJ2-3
TGCGCCAGCAGCCAAGAGATAGCGGGAGGCACAGATACGCAGTATTTT
CASSQEIAGGTDTQYF
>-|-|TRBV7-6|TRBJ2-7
TGTGCCAGCAGCCCTCGGGAGTCCTCCTACGAGCAGTACTTC
CASSPRESSYEQYF
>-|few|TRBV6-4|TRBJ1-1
TGTGCCAGCAGTGCCCAGGTCATTGAAGCTTTCTTT
CASSAQVIEAFF
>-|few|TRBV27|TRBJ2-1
TGTGCCAGCCGGGAAGGATCCTACAATGAGCAGTTCTTC
CASREGSYNEQFF
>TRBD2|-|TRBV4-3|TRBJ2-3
TGCGCCAGCAGCCAAGATCGTAGTGGGACTAGTCCGCAGTATTTT
CASSQDRSGTSPQYF
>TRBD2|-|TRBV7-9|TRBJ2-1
TGTGCCAGCAGCTTACTGCTAGCGGGGATAGAGCAGTTCTTC
CASSLLLAGIEQFF
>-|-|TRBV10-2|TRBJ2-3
TGCGCCAGCAGTGACGTCGGGAGAACAGATACGCAGTATTTT
CASSDVGRTDTQYF
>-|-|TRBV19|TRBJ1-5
TGTGCCAGTCAGACATGGGGAGATAGCAATCAGCCCCAGCATTTT
CASQTWGDSNQPQHF
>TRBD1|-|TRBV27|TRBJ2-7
TGTGCCAGCAGTTACGGGACAGCCTACGAGCAGTACTTC
CASSYGTAYEQYF
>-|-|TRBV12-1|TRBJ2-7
TGTGCCAGCAGCTTTGGGCGGGAGAACGAGCAGTACTTC
CASSFGRENEQYF
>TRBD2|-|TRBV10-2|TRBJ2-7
TGCGCCAGCAGTGAGTCGCCGGGAGGGCCCCTTGACGAGCAGTACTTC
CASSESPGGPLDEQYF
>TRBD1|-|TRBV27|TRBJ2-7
TGTGCCAGCAGTTTATCCAGGGGGTTTACCTACGAGCAGTACTTC
CASSLSRGFTYEQYF
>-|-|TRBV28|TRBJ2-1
TGTGCCAGCAAAGCTCTCTACAATGAGCAGTTCTTC
CASKALYNEQFF
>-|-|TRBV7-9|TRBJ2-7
TGTGCCAGCAGCGCTGACAACTACGAGCAGTACTTC
CASSADNYEQYF
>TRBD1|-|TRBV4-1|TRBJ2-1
TGCGCCAGCAGAGCCGGGACAGGGCTCTACAATGAGCAGTTCTTC
CASRAGTGLYNEQFF
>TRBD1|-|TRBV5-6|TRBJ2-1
TGTGCCAGCAGCTTGGCCGCAGGGGGAGATGAGCAGTTCTTC
CASSLAAGGDEQFF
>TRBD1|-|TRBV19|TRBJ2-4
TGTGCCAGTAGTATAACAGGGGGAAACATTCAGTACTTC
CASSITGGNIQYF
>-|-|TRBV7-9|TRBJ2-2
TGTGCCAGCAGCCAGGCACAGGGAGAGGGCACCGGGGAGCTGTTTTTT
CASSQAQGEGTGELFF
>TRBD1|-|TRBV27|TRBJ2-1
TGTGCCAGCAGTTTGTACCGGGACAGTACTTACAATGAGCAGTTCTTC
CASSLYRDSTYNEQFF
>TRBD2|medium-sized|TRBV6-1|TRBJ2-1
TGTGCCAGCAGTGAATTAGCGGGCTCCTACAATGAGCAGTTCTTC
CASSELAGSYNEQFF
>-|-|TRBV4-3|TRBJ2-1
TGCGCCAGCAGCCAAGGAAGAGAGTTCTCCTACAATGAGCAGTTCTTC
CASSQGREFSYNEQFF
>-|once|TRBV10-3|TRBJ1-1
TGTGCCATCATGAACGCTGAGGGTAGGGCTGAAGCTTTCTTT
CAIMNAEGRAEAFF
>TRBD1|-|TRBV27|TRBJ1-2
TGTGCCAGCAGTGGCACCGACAGGGATAGGGGTGGCTACACCTTC
CASSGTDRDRGGYTF
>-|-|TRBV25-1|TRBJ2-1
TGTGCCAGCACAGCAGGCAACAATGAGCAGTTCTTC
CASTAGNNEQFF
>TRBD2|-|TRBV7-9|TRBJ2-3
TGTGCCAGCAGCTCCCTGGGACTAGCGGCGGGCGCAGATACGCAGTATTTT
CASSSLGLAAGADTQYF
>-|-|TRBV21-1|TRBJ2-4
TGTGCCAGCAGCAAATGGGACAGACTAGCCAAAAACATTCAGTACTTC
CASSKWDRLAKNIQYF
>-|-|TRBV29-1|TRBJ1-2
TGCAGCGTTCCCGGGAGGCAGTATGGCTACACCTTC
CSVPGRQYGYTF
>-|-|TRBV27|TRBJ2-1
TGTGCCAGCAGTTTACTTCTAAACAATGAGCAGTTCTTC
CASSLLLNNEQFF
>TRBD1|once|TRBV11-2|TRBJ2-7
TGTGCCAGCAGCTTCGGGACAGGTCACTACGAGCAGTACTTC
CASSFGTGHYEQYF
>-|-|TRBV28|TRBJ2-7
TGTGCCAGCAGTTTAGACAACTCCTACGAGCAGTACTTC
CASSLDNSYEQYF
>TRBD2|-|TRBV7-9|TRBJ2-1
TGTGCCAGCAGCCACTTAGCGGGAGGGCCCGATGAGCAGTTCTTC
CASSHLAGGPDEQFF
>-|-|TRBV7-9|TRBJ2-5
TGTGCCAGCAGACCGGTTAGGGGGGAGACCCAGTACTTC
CASRPVRGETQYF
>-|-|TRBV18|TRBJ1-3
TGTGCCAGCTCACCACCGAGCGGGGTCGTCATGAACACCATATATTTT
CASSPPSGVVMNTIYF
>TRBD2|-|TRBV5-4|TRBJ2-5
TGTGCCAGCAGCTTGAAAGGGAGGGCAAGAGAGACCCAGTACTTC
CASSLKGRARETQYF
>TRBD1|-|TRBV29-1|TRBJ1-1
TGCAGCGACTACAGGGGTTACAACACTGAAGCTTTCTTT
CSDYRGYNTEAFF
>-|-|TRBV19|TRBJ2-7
TGTGCCAGTAGTGCCCAGGGGCGAACCTCCCACGAGCAGTACTTC
CASSAQGRTSHEQYF
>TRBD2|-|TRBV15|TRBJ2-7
TGTGCCACCAGCAGTGAGCGGGAGGACCTATACGAGCAGTACTTC
CATSSEREDLYEQYF
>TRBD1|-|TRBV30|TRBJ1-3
TGTGCCTCCACCAGGGGACAGGACCACTCTGGAAACACCATATATTTT
CASTRGQDHSGNTIYF
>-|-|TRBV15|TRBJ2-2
TGTGCCACCAGCAGAGATCGACTGATCCGGGAGCTGTTTTTT
CATSRDRLIRELFF
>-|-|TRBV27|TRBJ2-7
TGTGCCAGCAGTTTCAGTTCATCCTACGAGCAGTACTTC
CASSFSSSYEQYF
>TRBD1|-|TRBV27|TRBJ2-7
TGTGCCAGCAGTTTATCGACAGGGGGCGAGGTGGAGCAGTACTTC
CASSLSTGGEVEQYF
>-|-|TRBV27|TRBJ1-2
TGTGCCAGCAGTTTATCGCGGCGGGGGTCGAACTATGGCTACACCTTC
CASSLSRRGSNYGYTF
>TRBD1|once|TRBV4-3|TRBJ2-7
TGCGCCAGCAGCCCTGTGAGGGGGCACAACGAGCAGTACTTC
CASSPVRGHNEQYF
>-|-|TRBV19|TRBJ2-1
TGTGCCACCTTGGGGCCCGCCCAGGGGAATGAGCAGTTCTTC
CATLGPAQGNEQFF
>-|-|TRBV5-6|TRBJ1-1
TGTGCCAGCAGCTTGGTTAGGGAGGGTACTGAAGCTTTCTTT
CASSLVREGTEAFF
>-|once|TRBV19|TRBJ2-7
TGTGCCAGTAGTATCGTGTTAGCGGATACCTACGAGCAGTACTTC
CASSIVLADTYEQYF
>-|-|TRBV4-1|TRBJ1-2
TGCGCCAGCAGCCAAGTGGCAGGACATAACTATGGCTACACCTTC
CASSQVAGHNYGYTF
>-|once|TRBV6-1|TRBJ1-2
TGTGCCAGCAGTGACCTAAGACAGGTTAGCTATGGCTACACCTTC
CASSDLRQVSYGYTF